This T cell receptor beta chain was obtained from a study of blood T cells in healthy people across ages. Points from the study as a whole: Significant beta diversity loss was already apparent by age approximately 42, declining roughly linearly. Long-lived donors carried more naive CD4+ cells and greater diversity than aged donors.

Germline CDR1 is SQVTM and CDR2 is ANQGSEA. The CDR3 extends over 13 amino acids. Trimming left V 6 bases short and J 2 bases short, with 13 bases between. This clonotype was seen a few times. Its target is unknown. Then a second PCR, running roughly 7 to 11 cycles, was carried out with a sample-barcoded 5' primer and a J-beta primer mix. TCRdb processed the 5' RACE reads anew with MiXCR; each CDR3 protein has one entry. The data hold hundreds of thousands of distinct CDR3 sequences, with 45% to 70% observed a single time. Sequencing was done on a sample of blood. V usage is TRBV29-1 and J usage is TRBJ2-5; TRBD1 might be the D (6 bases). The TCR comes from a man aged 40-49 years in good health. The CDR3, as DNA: TGCAGCGTCCCAGGACAGACTCAAGAGACCCAGTACTTC. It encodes CSVPGQTQETQYF.